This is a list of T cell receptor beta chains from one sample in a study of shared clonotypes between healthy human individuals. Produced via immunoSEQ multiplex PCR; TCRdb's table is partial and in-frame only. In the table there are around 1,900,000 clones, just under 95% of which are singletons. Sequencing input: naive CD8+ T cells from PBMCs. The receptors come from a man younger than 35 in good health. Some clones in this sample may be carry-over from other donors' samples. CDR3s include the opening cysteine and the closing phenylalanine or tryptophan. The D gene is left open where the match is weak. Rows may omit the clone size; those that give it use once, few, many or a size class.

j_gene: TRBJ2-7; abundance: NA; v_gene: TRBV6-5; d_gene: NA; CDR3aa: CASSSLVSEQYF
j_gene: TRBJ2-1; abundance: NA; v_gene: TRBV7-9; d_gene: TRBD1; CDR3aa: CASIRQGVYNEQFF
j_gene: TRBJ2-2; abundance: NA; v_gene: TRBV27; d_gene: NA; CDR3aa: CASSLLNTGELFF
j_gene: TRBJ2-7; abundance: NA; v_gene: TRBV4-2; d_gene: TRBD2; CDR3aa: CASSLGLAGASYEQYF
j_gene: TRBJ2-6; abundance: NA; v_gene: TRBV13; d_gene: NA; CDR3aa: CASSMTYLLGSGANVLTF
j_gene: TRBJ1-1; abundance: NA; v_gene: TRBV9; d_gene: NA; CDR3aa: CASSVAGGEFAEAFF
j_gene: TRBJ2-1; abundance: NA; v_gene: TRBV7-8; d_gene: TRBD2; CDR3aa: CASSLAGLAGYNEQFF
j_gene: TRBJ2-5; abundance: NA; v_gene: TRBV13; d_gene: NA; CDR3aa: CASSRSGETQYF
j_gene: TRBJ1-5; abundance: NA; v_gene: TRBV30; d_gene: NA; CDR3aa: CAWSDSDYRSWPQHF
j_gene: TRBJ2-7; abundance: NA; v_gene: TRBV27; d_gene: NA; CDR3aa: CASSLAQGYEQYF
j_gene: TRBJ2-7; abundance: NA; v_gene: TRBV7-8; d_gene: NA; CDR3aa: CASSLGAPGTFVEQYF
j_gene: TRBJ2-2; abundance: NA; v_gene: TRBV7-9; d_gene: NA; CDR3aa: CASSLGRSPLGRSTGELFF
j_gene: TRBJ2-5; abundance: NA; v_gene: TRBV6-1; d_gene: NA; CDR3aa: CASSVPQIRDPAWGTQYF
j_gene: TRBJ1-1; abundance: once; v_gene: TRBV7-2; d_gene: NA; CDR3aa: CASSLSGATEAFF
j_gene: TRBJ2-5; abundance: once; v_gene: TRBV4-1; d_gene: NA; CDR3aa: CASSQPGSAQETQYF
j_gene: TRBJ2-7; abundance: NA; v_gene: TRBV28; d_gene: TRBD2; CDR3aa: CASSFRTSGRAGSYEQYF